The 22 T cell receptor beta chains listed next were all sequenced from one sample in a study of T cells in localized non-small cell lung cancer. Libraries were prepared by immunoSEQ multiplex PCR; TCRdb keeps only in-frame clonotypes and omits some of them. Of about 26,000 clones detected, 75% to 90% appear once; the ten largest clones hold about 4%. The sequences come from peripheral blood, collected before any cancer treatment. The receptors derive from a woman aged 35 to 70 with stage I lung adenocarcinoma.

The rearrangement links TRBV14 to TRBJ2-1; D may be TRBD1 (6 bases). The CDR3 sequence is 12 residues long. Trimming took 1 base from V and 13 from J, leaving 11 bases between them. Germline values: CDR1 SGHDN, CDR2 FVKESK. The CDR3 bases are TGTGCCAGCAGCCAAGGGGACACCGGACAGTTCTTC. Encoded protein: CASSQGDTGQFF.

The table lists this clone with a few counts. This sequence joins TRBV9 and TRBJ1-2; D gene uncertain. V was trimmed by 2 bases and J by 0 bases, leaving 8 bases between them. The CDR3 is made up of 14 amino acids. Germline CDR1 reads SGDLS; CDR2 reads YYNGEE. The CDR3 bases are TGTGCCAGCAGCGTTCTGGGCTCTAACTATGGCTACACCTTC. Protein: CASSVLGSNYGYTF.

This rearrangement joins TRBV27 to TRBJ1-1; TRBD1 might be the D (6 bases). CDR1 MNHEY and CDR2 SMNVEV come from the germline V gene (reference sequence). The CDR3 runs to 13 residues. Trimming took 2 bases from V and 10 from J, leaving 14 bases between them. The CDR3 loop is CASSLPQQGRAFF. The CDR3 region has the DNA TGTGCCAGCAGTTTACCACAACAGGGAAGAGCTTTCTTT.

The chain is built from TRBV11-3 and TRBJ2-5; TRBD1 is a possible D gene (5 bases). Between the trimmed V and J ends, which lost 5 bases and 2 bases, there was a span of 24 bases. CDR3 length: 18 residues. Per the germline V gene, CDR1 is SGHNT and CDR2 is YENEEA. CDR3 sequence (DNA): TGTGCCAGCAGCGGCCCCCCCCTTTCCAGGGCCATTCAAGAGACCCAGTACTTC. This encodes CASSGPPLSRAIQETQYF.

V is TRBV30 and J is TRBJ2-1; D might be TRBD1 (5 bases). V was pared by 8 bases and J by 2 bases, with 13 bases between. Germline V gene data show CDR1 as GTSNPN and CDR2 as SVGIG (reference sequence). CDR3 length: 13 amino acids. The CDR3 coding sequence is TGTGCCCGGACAATGGGCCCCTACAATGAGCAGTTCTTC. Its protein product is CARTMGPYNEQFF.

This clone counts as medium-sized (0.01 to 0.1%). The V gene is TRBV25-1, the J gene TRBJ1-2, with D possibly being TRBD1 (6 bases). The CDR3 spans 16 residues. The ends were cut back, 2 bases at V and 4 bases at J, with 17 bases in the middle. Germline V gene data show CDR1 as MGHDK and CDR2 as SYGVNS. The CDR3 reads CASSEPGTIRGYGYTF. DNA for the CDR3: TGTGCCAGCAGTGAACCTGGGACAATTAGAGGCTATGGCTACACCTTC.

This chain joins TRBV5-1 and TRBJ2-2, with TRBD2 matching over 9 bases. Germline V lookup: CDR1 SGHRS, CDR2 YFSETQ. V dropped 4 bases and J dropped 3; count of bases not matched to a gene: 7. CDR3 length equals 16 residues. The CDR3 DNA reads TGCGCCAGCAGCCCGGTCCCTAGCGGGGACACCGGGGAGCTGTTTTTT. Translation gives CASSPVPSGDTGELFF. Complete variable domain (other parts from reference TRBV5-1 and TRBJ2-2): KAGVTQTPRYLIKTRGQQVTLSCSPISGHRSVSWYQQTPGQGLQFLFEYFSETQRNKGNFPGRFSGRQFSNSRSEMNVSTLELGDSALYLCASSPVPSGDTGELFFGEGSRLTVL.

The rearrangement uses TRBV19 and TRBJ2-5; 8 bases line up with TRBD1. The V segment lost 7 bases and the J segment 4 bases; nucleotides outside the gene matches: 5. CDR3 length equals 13 residues. The germline gives CDR1 LNHDA, CDR2 SQIVND (reference sequence). The DNA of the CDR3 is TGTGCCAGTACCCCGACAGGGGTAGAGACCCAGTACTTC. Encoded protein: CASTPTGVETQYF.

The chain joins TRBV19 to TRBJ1-1; TRBD1 is a possible D gene (6 bases). Trimming took off 3 bases at V and 3 bases at J, with 17 bases between the two ends. CDR3 length equals 16 residues. From germline, CDR1 is LNHDA and CDR2 SQIVND (reference sequence). This CDR3 reads CASSIWRGRADTEAFF. Here the CDR3 DNA reads TGTGCCAGTAGTATCTGGAGGGGGAGAGCGGACACTGAAGCTTTCTTT.

The chain employs TRBV5-1 and TRBJ2-5; D ambiguous. With 0 bases removed from V and 3 bases from J, the gap between germline ends came to 12 bases. Germline CDR1 SGHRS, CDR2 YFSETQ. The length of the CDR3 is 15 residues. CDR3 in amino acids: CASSLAPTSEETQYF. CDR3 DNA: TGCGCCAGCAGCTTGGCTCCGACATCGGAAGAGACCCAGTACTTC.

V usage is TRBV15 and J usage is TRBJ1-1, with a possible D match to TRBD1 (6 bases). The CDR3 totals 15 residues. Per the germline V gene, CDR1 is LNHNV and CDR2 is YYDKDF (reference sequence). The V end lost 3 bases, the J end lost 0 bases, and 11 bases lay between the germline ends. The CDR3 region is CATSRGGQMNTEAFF. The CDR3, as DNA: TGTGCCACCAGCAGGGGCGGACAGATGAACACTGAAGCTTTCTTT.

With respect to this clone: Other DNA sequences in this specimen translate into the identical CDR3. This chain uses TRBV4-3 with TRBJ2-3; D is ambiguous. The CDR3 extends over 13 amino acids. Trimming stripped 0 bases from V and 5 bases from J, with 6 bases between. The V gene's germline CDR1 is LGHNA and CDR2 YSLEER. CDR3 region: CASSQELVDTQYF. CDR3 bases: TGCGCCAGCAGCCAAGAACTGGTAGATACGCAGTATTTT.

This chain joins TRBV29-1 and TRBJ1-1, with 7 bases aligning to TRBD1. The CDR3 consists of 11 residues. The germline V gene has CDR1 SQVTM and CDR2 ANQGSEA. V shed 7 bases and J 6 bases; nucleotides not matched to a gene: 5. The DNA for the CDR3 is TGCAGCGCCGTTGGGACAGCTGAAGCTTTCTTT. It specifies CSAVGTAEAFF.

The chain couples TRBV10-3 to TRBJ2-3; D possibly corresponds to TRBD1 (5 bases). V lost 4 bases and J 6 bases, leaving 17 bases between the germline ends. The CDR3 runs 15 residues. Germline V CDR1 and CDR2: ENHRY, SYGVKD. CDR3 amino acids: CAISVQGTQVDTQYF. CDR3 in DNA: TGTGCCATCAGTGTCCAGGGTACTCAGGTGGATACGCAGTATTTT.

The chain couples TRBV5-4 to TRBJ1-1; D is unclear. Per germline, CDR1 SGHNT and CDR2 YYREEE (reference sequence). The CDR3 consists of 14 residues. V shed 0 bases and J shed 8 bases, with 14 bases lying between them. CDR3 DNA: TGTGCCAGCAGCTTGGGGGGTGCTAGTGACGAAGCTTTCTTT. Encoded protein: CASSLGGASDEAFF.

The chain joins TRBV6-5 to TRBJ1-1; 7 bases are a match to TRBD1. The J segment lost 5 bases and the V segment lost 2 bases, leaving 2 bases of the junction unmatched. Germline V lookup: CDR1 MNHEY, CDR2 SVGAGI. The CDR3 extends over 13 amino acids. In DNA form, the CDR3 reads TGTGCCAGCAGTTACAGGGGGCGGACTGAAGCTTTCTTT. This codes for CASSYRGRTEAFF.

The chain carries TRBV5-1 and TRBJ2-3; no firm D call. Trimming removed 5 bases from V and 3 bases from J, with 13 bases in between. The CDR3 totals 14 residues. CDR1 SGHRS and CDR2 YFSETQ come from the germline V gene. CDR3: CASSYWVQTDTQYF. Written as DNA, the CDR3 is TGCGCCAGCAGTTATTGGGTTCAAACAGATACGCAGTATTTT.

The chain has TRBV6-6 and TRBJ2-2; 8 bases match TRBD1. Germline lookup yields CDR1 MNHNY and CDR2 SVGAGI (reference sequence). This CDR3 is built from 16 residues. V lost 7 bases and J lost 1; bases outside the gene matches: 8. CDR3 DNA: TGTGCCAGCAAACGTAAAGGGACAGGGAACACCGGGGAGCTGTTTTTT. Translating it yields CASKRKGTGNTGELFF.

The genes are TRBV7-2 and TRBJ2-3, with 9 bases fitting TRBD2. This CDR3 spans 15 amino acids. J gave up 3 bases and V 6 bases, and 7 bases lay outside the gene matches. Germline CDR1 reads SGHTA; CDR2 reads FQGNSA. Here the CDR3 reads CASRLSGGFTDTQYF. In DNA form, the CDR3 reads TGTGCCAGCAGACTTAGCGGGGGATTTACAGATACGCAGTATTTT.

V gene TRBV9 combines with J gene TRBJ1-1, with D maybe TRBD1 (6 bases). The CDR3 has 13 residues. The V and J ends lost 4 bases and 7 bases respectively, with 14 bases between them. Germline assignment: CDR1 SGDLS and CDR2 YYNGEE. As DNA, the CDR3 is TGTGCCAGCAGCAAAGGGGGGCAGCATGAAGCTTTCTTT. This encodes CASSKGGQHEAFF.

V and J are TRBV11-2 and TRBJ2-5; no definite D call. With 3 bases removed from V and 4 bases from J, the gap between germline ends came to 12 bases. The germline CDR1 and CDR2 sequences are SGHAT and FQNNGV. The CDR3 sequence is 14 residues long. CDR3: CASSFPTRPETQYF. Here the CDR3 DNA reads TGTGCCAGCAGCTTTCCCACGCGGCCAGAGACCCAGTACTTC.

This clone was seen only once. The genes are TRBV2 and TRBJ1-2, with TRBD1 as a possible D gene (6 bases). The CDR3 sequence is 12 residues long. Per the germline V gene, CDR1 is SNHLY and CDR2 is FYNNEI. V lost 6 bases to trimming and J lost 7 bases, with 12 bases between them. The CDR3 nucleotides read TGTGCCAGCAGATCAGGGGACCCTGGCTACACCTTC. Residues: CASRSGDPGYTF.